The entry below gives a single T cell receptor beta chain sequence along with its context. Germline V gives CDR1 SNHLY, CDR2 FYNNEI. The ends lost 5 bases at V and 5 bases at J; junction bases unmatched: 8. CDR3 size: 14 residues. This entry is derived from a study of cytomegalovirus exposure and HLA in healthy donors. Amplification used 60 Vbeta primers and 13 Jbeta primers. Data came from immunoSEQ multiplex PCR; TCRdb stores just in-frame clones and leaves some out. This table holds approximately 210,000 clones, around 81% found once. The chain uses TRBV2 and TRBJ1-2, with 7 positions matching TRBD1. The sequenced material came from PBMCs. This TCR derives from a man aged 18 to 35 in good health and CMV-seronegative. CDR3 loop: CASSSRDRRYGYTF. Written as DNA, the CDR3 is TGTGCCAGCAGTTCTAGGGACAGACGTTATGGCTACACCTTC. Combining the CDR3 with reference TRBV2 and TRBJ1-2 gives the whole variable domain EPEVTQTPSHQVTQMGQEVILRCVPISNHLYFYWYRQILGQKVEFLVSFYNNEISEKSEIFDDQFSVERPDGSNFTLKIRSTKLEDSAMYFCASSSRDRRYGYTFGSGTRLTVV.